The present T cell receptor beta chain was sequenced within a study of T cell repertoires in cytomegalovirus infection. Study-wide results and limits: HLA-C-restricted TCR beta clonotypes specific for CMV led the ex vivo response.

CDR1 and CDR2 from the germline V gene are LGHNA and YSLEER. Trimming took 0 bases from V and 4 from J, leaving 10 bases between them. This CDR3 has 15 residues. This clonotype was counted a few times. Antigen specificity is unknown. Using its own MiXCR run on the reads, TCRdb lists one record per CDR3 protein. This table has approximately 910,000 distinct CDR3 sequences, approximately 31% appearing once. This TCR was recovered from a human donor in good health (CMV status not recorded). Some clones in this sample may be carry-over from other donors' samples. Source: cultured CD8+ T cells from PBMCs, taken from culture after CMV antigen stimulation. The V and J genes are TRBV4-3 and TRBJ2-1; D gene unclear. CDR3 residues: CASSQDVPPYNEQFF. The CDR3, as DNA: TGCGCCAGCAGCCAAGATGTCCCACCTTACAATGAGCAGTTCTTC.